Each of the 29 T cell receptor beta chains below was sequenced from the same sample in a study of T cell changes during pregnancy in multiple sclerosis. This table comes from immunoSEQ multiplex PCR, and its TCRdb copy is limited to in-frame clones, with some not included. The table records about 36,000 clones, around 92% of them present only once. The specimen was CD4+ T cells from peripheral blood mononuclear cells, collected in the third trimester of pregnancy. Receptors originate from a female donor in good health, enrolled as a control in a pregnancy study.

The V and J genes are TRBV12-5 and TRBJ1-2, with D perhaps matching TRBD1 (5 bases). The V end lost 7 bases, the J end lost 8 bases, and 14 bases lay between the germline ends. Germline V gene data show CDR1 as LGHNT and CDR2 as FRNRAP. This CDR3 has 12 amino acids. The CDR3 loop reads CASAPGRGGYTF. As DNA, the CDR3 is TGTGCTAGTGCCCCGGGGCGGGGGGGCTACACCTTC.

The chain employs TRBV30 and TRBJ1-1; D is unresolved. The CDR3 extends over 11 amino acids. CDR1 GTSNPN and CDR2 SVGIG come from the germline V gene (reference sequence). V was cut by 0 bases and J by 11 bases, with 10 bases left in between. The CDR3 DNA is TGTGCCTGGAGTGTAAGAGGTAGGGCTTTCTTT. This sequence encodes CAWSVRGRAFF.

Worth noting for this clone: Additional DNA sequences in this sample encode the identical CDR3. The chain uses TRBV7-2 and TRBJ1-6; TRBD1 agrees at 8 bases. The CDR3 covers 15 residues. J lost 8 bases, V lost 3 bases, and 6 bases had no gene match. CDR1 is SGHTA and CDR2 is FQGNSA in the germline V gene. Written as DNA, the CDR3 is TGTGCCAGCAGCTTCGGACAGGGCAACTATTCACCCCTCCACTTT. Its translation is CASSFGQGNYSPLHF.

J is TRBJ2-3 and V is TRBV15; tentative D call: TRBD1 (5 bases). With 0 bases removed from V and 7 bases from J, the gap between germline ends came to 14 bases. This CDR3 contains 15 residues. Looked up from germline, CDR1 is LNHNV and CDR2 is YYDKDF (reference sequence). The CDR3 sequence is CATSRDLGARNTQYF. The CDR3 region has the DNA TGTGCCACCAGCAGAGATCTTGGGGCCCGTAATACGCAGTATTTT. Full variable domain (missing parts from reference TRBV15 and TRBJ2-3): DAMVIQNPRYQVTQFGKPVTLSCSQTLNHNVMYWYQQKSSQAPKLLFHYYDKDFNNEADTPDNFQSRRPNTSFCFLDIRSPGLGDTAMYLCATSRDLGARNTQYFGPGTRLTVL.

The chain combines TRBV18 with TRBJ2-3; TRBD2 matches at 16 bases. This CDR3 spans 17 amino acids. Looked up from germline, CDR1 is KGHSH and CDR2 is LQKENI. Trimming took 2 bases from V and 8 from J; bases not matched to a gene: 7. CDR3 loop: CASSPSGLAGGPPTQYF. CDR3 DNA: TGTGCCAGCTCACCATCGGGACTAGCGGGGGGGCCCCCTACGCAGTATTTT. Filled out from reference TRBV18 and TRBJ2-3, the complete variable domain reads NAGVMQNPRHLVRRRGQEARLRCSPMKGHSHVYWYRQLPEEGLKFMVYLQKENIIDESGMPKERFSAEFPKEGPSILRIQQVVRGDSAAYFCASSPSGLAGGPPTQYFGPGTRLTVL.

V and J are TRBV19 and TRBJ1-2; 9 nucleotides line up with TRBD1. Trimming at V came to 5 bases and at J to 6 bases, leaving 13 bases not matched to a gene. The CDR3 extends over 16 amino acids. Looked up from germline, CDR1 is LNHDA and CDR2 is SQIVND (reference sequence). The CDR3 sequence is CASSAPGTGNKNGYTF. As DNA, the CDR3 is TGTGCCAGTAGTGCTCCCGGGACAGGGAATAAGAATGGCTACACCTTC.

V gene TRBV10-3 combines with J gene TRBJ2-3; D possibly corresponds to TRBD2 (5 bases). V was trimmed by 6 bases and J by 2 bases, leaving 9 bases between them. Germline V gives CDR1 ENHRY, CDR2 SYGVKD. The CDR3 length is 13 residues. The chain's CDR3 is CAISGDNTDTQYF. CDR3 coding DNA: TGTGCCATCAGCGGGGATAACACAGATACGCAGTATTTT.

This rearrangement joins TRBV9 to TRBJ2-3; 7 bases match TRBD2. Germline V gene sequence: CDR1 SGDLS, CDR2 YYNGEE. Losses at the gene ends were 6 bases for V and 2 bases for J; bases not matched to a gene: 9. The CDR3 has 15 amino acids. CDR3 in DNA: TGTGCCAGCACCACCGGGGGGTTCCCCACAGATACGCAGTATTTT. This encodes CASTTGGFPTDTQYF.

The chain uses TRBV10-3 and TRBJ2-5; perhaps TRBD2 as D (5 bases). The CDR3 runs to 15 residues. Trimming pared 2 bases from V and 1 base from J, leaving 11 bases between. Germline V lookup: CDR1 ENHRY, CDR2 SYGVKD. In nucleotides, the CDR3 is TGTGCCATCAGTGAGAATAGCGTTAGCCAAGAGACCCAGTACTTC. Protein: CAISENSVSQETQYF.

This clone has only one observation. This chain uses TRBV11-1 with TRBJ2-3; D is ambiguous. The CDR3 consists of 13 residues. V was shortened by 4 bases and J by 6 bases, with 11 bases between the two germline ends. CDR1 and CDR2 from the germline V gene are SGHAT and FQDESV (reference sequence). The CDR3 reads CASSSWASDTQYF. CDR3 DNA sequence: TGTGCCAGCAGCTCCTGGGCGTCTGATACGCAGTATTTT.

CDR3 amino acids: CASKRGPGVEGYTF. CDR3 bases: TGTGCCAGTAAAAGAGGGCCAGGGGTGGAGGGCTACACCTTC. The chain links TRBV19 to TRBJ1-2; tentative D call: TRBD1 (6 bases). The CDR3 covers 14 residues. The V and J ends lost 7 bases and 8 bases respectively, with 20 bases between them. Germline V gene lookup returns CDR1 LNHDA and CDR2 SQIVND (reference sequence).

This clone was observed a few times. The chain has TRBV2 and TRBJ1-4, with D possibly being TRBD1 (5 bases). V lost 7 bases and J 5 bases, leaving 17 bases between the germline ends. The CDR3 has 15 amino acids. Germline CDR1 and CDR2: SNHLY and FYNNEI. The DNA for the CDR3 is TGTGCCAGCAAGATGGCAGGGATGAGGAATGAAAAACTGTTTTTT. It translates to CASKMAGMRNEKLFF.

The chain joins TRBV4-2 to TRBJ1-6; D not resolved. Trimming pared 4 bases from V and 10 bases from J, leaving 14 bases between. The CDR3 has 14 residues. The germline V gene encodes CDR1 LGHNA and CDR2 YNFKEQ. Here the CDR3 DNA reads TGTGCCAGCAGCCCGATAGCAAGAGGGTCACCCCTCCACTTT. Its translation is CASSPIARGSPLHF.

The chain recombines TRBV7-2 with TRBJ1-2; 7 bases agree with TRBD1. The CDR3 runs to 14 residues. The germline V gene has CDR1 SGHTA and CDR2 FQGNSA. Trimming removed 3 bases from V and 4 bases from J; junction bases left unmatched: 5. CDR3 DNA: TGTGCCAGCAGCTTTCCGACAGGGAGCTATGGCTACACCTTC. Residues: CASSFPTGSYGYTF.

The rearrangement uses TRBV11-3 and TRBJ2-5; 9 positions agree with TRBD2. V shed 1 base and J 2 bases; nucleotides not matched to a gene: 8. This CDR3 is built from 17 residues. Germline V CDR1 and CDR2: SGHNT, YENEEA. CDR3 protein: CASSLVGGGDTQETQYF. The CDR3 region has the DNA TGTGCCAGCAGCTTAGTTGGCGGGGGGGACACTCAAGAGACCCAGTACTTC. Filled out from reference TRBV11-3 and TRBJ2-5, the complete variable domain reads EAGVVQSPRYKIIEKKQPVAFWCNPISGHNTLYWYLQNLGQGPELLIRYENEEAVDDSQLPKDRFSAERLKGVDSTLKIQPAELGDSAVYLCASSLVGGGDTQETQYFGPGTRLLVL.

The genes are TRBV7-9 and TRBJ1-3; 7 nucleotides match TRBD1. The CDR3 has 17 amino acids. Germline V gene data show CDR1 as SEHNR and CDR2 as FQNEAQ (reference sequence). The trim removed 2 bases at V and 3 bases at J, leaving 10 bases unmatched. This CDR3 reads CASSLTRGTVIGNTIYF. In nucleotides, the CDR3 is TGTGCCAGCAGCTTAACCAGAGGGACAGTGATTGGAAACACCATATATTTT.

The chain couples TRBV5-1 to TRBJ2-7, with D hard to call. The CDR3 contains 13 residues. V was cut by 1 base and J by 1 base, with 6 bases left in between. Per the germline V gene, CDR1 is SGHRS and CDR2 is YFSETQ. The CDR3 protein is CASSLSLSYEQYF. For the CDR3, the DNA is TGCGCCAGCAGCTTGAGTCTATCCTACGAGCAGTACTTC.

V is TRBV7-3 and J is TRBJ1-1; no firm D call. Germline loops: CDR1 SGHTA, CDR2 FQGTGA. The CDR3 loop spans 13 amino acids. Trimming stripped 2 bases from V and 3 bases from J, with 7 bases between. The CDR3 DNA follows: TGTGCCAGCAGCTTACGCGGGGACACTGAAGCTTTCTTT. It yields the protein CASSLRGDTEAFF.

The chain uses TRBV15 and TRBJ2-7; 10 bases fit TRBD1. Germline V lookup: CDR1 LNHNV, CDR2 YYDKDF (reference sequence). The CDR3 length is 15 residues. The V and J ends lost 5 bases and 2 bases, in that order; junction bases with no gene match: 6. The CDR3 region is CATSSTGTGAYEQYF. The CDR3 DNA follows: TGTGCCACCAGCTCCACCGGGACAGGGGCCTACGAGCAGTACTTC.

CDR3 region: CASSLVQGATDTQYF. The CDR3, as DNA: TGTGCCAGCAGCTTAGTACAGGGGGCCACTGATACGCAGTATTTT. The gene calls are TRBV7-3 and TRBJ2-3; TRBD1 matches 9 bases. There are 15 residues in the CDR3. Germline CDR1 is SGHTA and CDR2 is FQGTGA. The junction had 6 bases not matched to a gene; V was cut back by 2 bases and J by 6 bases.

The V gene is TRBV5-4, the J gene TRBJ2-7, with D possibly being TRBD2 (5 bases). The ends were cut back, 4 bases at V and 5 bases at J, with 13 bases in the middle. Germline CDR1 reads SGHNT; CDR2 reads YYREEE (reference sequence). CDR3 size: 13 residues. Written as DNA, the CDR3 is TGTGCCAGCAGCATTCCAACCGGGAACGAGCAGTACTTC. Translating gives CASSIPTGNEQYF. The full variable domain, in which reference TRBV5-4 and TRBJ2-7 provide the parts outside the CDR3, is ETGVTQSPTHLIKTRGQQVTLRCSSQSGHNTVSWYQQALGQGPQFIFQYYREEENGRGNFPPRFSGLQFPNYSSELNVNALELDDSALYLCASSIPTGNEQYFGPGTRLTVT.

The rearrangement links TRBV6-5 to TRBJ1-1; 7 bases are a match to TRBD1. The germline V gene has CDR1 MNHEY and CDR2 SVGAGI. The CDR3 consists of 14 residues. J was trimmed by 5 bases and V by 4 bases; bases with no gene match: 7. CDR3 sequence reads: CASSSSTGRTEAFF. The CDR3 DNA sequence: TGTGCCAGCAGTTCCTCGACAGGGCGGACTGAAGCTTTCTTT.

This chain uses TRBV19 with TRBJ2-7; 9 bases are shared with TRBD1. Germline V gives CDR1 LNHDA, CDR2 SQIVND (reference sequence). The CDR3 is 14 residues long. Losses at the gene ends were 3 bases for V and 4 bases for J; bases not matched to a gene: 4. Written as DNA, the CDR3 is TGTGCCAGTAGTATCAAGGGACAGGGATACGAGCAGTACTTC. Protein product: CASSIKGQGYEQYF.

V is TRBV5-4 and J is TRBJ2-3, with 8 positions matching TRBD2. The ends lost 6 bases at V and 2 bases at J; junction bases unmatched: 11. From germline, CDR1 is SGHNT and CDR2 YYREEE (reference sequence). CDR3 length equals 16 residues. The CDR3 region has the DNA TGTGCCAGCATCGAGCGCGGCGGGGGGATCACAGATACGCAGTATTTT. Residues: CASIERGGGITDTQYF.

This chain links TRBV7-2 with TRBJ1-5; D perhaps matches TRBD1 (6 bases). The V end was cut by 8 bases, the J end by 4 bases, with 21 bases between. The CDR3 consists of 16 residues. Germline values: CDR1 SGHTA, CDR2 FQGNSA. This CDR3 is CASASQGPTLNQPQHF. The CDR3 DNA reads TGTGCCAGCGCCTCCCAGGGGCCGACCCTTAATCAGCCCCAGCATTTT. Based on the CDR3 plus reference TRBV7-2 and TRBJ1-5, the full variable domain is GAGVSQSPSNKVTEKGKDVELRCDPISGHTALYWYRQSLGQGLEFLIYFQGNSAPDKSGLPSDRFSAERTGGSVSTLTIQRTQQEDSAVYLCASASQGPTLNQPQHFGDGTRLSIL.

This chain uses TRBV7-2 with TRBJ1-1; possible D gene TRBD1, 5 bases. This CDR3 is built from 15 residues. Germline V gene data show CDR1 as SGHTA and CDR2 as FQGNSA. Trimming removed 4 bases at V and 1 base at J, with 13 bases between. This chain's CDR3 is CASSSGRRGNTEAFF. CDR3 DNA: TGTGCCAGCAGCTCGGGACGGCGGGGGAACACTGAAGCTTTCTTT.

The V gene is TRBV9, the J gene TRBJ1-6, with 9 bases identical to TRBD1. CDR3 length: 14 amino acids. The germline V gene encodes CDR1 SGDLS and CDR2 YYNGEE. V dropped 3 bases and J dropped 8; count of bases not matched to a gene: 3. CDR3 sequence: CASSATGGDSPLHF. In DNA form, the CDR3 reads TGTGCCAGCAGCGCGACAGGGGGGGATTCACCCCTCCACTTT.

This clone was seen more than once but under ten times. The rearrangement links TRBV29-1 to TRBJ2-3; a weak D match, TRBD2 (5 bases). The germline V gene encodes CDR1 SQVTM and CDR2 ANQGSEA. The CDR3 totals 15 residues. V lost 2 bases to trimming and J lost 0 bases, with 12 bases between them. The chain's CDR3 is CSVEQSGSSTDTQYF. CDR3 sequence (DNA): TGCAGCGTTGAACAGAGCGGATCTAGCACAGATACGCAGTATTTT.

This clone appeared once. The chain employs TRBV6-5 and TRBJ2-2; the D is unclear. Looked up from germline, CDR1 is MNHEY and CDR2 is SVGAGI. The CDR3 spans 13 residues. Trimming left V 2 bases short and J 11 bases short, with 12 bases between. The CDR3 sequence is CASSYPPRGELFF. In DNA form, the CDR3 reads TGTGCCAGCAGTTACCCACCAAGAGGCGAGCTGTTTTTT.